Sequencing of this T cell receptor (beta chain) was carried out in a study of T cell clusters in autoimmune cytopenias. Germline V CDR1 and CDR2: WSHSY, SAAADI. The CDR3 is 11 amino acids. One tube held mixed TRB-A and TRB-B primer pools for touch-down PCR. After re-calling the multiplex PCR reads, TCRdb lists one entry per CDR3 protein, DNA absent. The sample is made up of a few thousand distinct CDR3 sequences, and the top ten hold about 3% of it. Each sample's input was 200 to 300 ng genomic DNA, 40,000 or so genome equivalents. This same sample was also part of a study on T cell repertoires in aging, cancer and after chemotherapy. That report notes: Around 8.8 million TCR reads were in the whole dataset. In healthy donors, age-related TCR diversity loss mainly reflected lost richness.

Sample: peripheral blood. The rearrangement links TRBV10-2 to TRBJ2-7. The sequence came from a human donor in good health. The CDR3 here is CASSERYEQYF.